This TCR beta chain emerged from a study of Graves' ophthalmopathy and Graves' hyperthyroidism. At least ten counts were recorded for this clonotype. Amplification from RNA transcripts yielded the TCR beta CDR3 regions. The workflow started with a first-round RT-PCR run with HTBI primers and then moved on to a second-round multiplex PCR. TCRdb used MiXCR to reprocess the multiplex PCR reads, holding one entry per CDR3 protein. The sample carries under 400,000 distinct CDR3 sequences, roughly a sixth recorded once. V lost 5 bases to trimming and J lost 4 bases, with 14 bases between them. CDR1 is SGHVS, CDR2 FQNEAQ, per germline. The length of the CDR3 is 14 residues.

This clonotype was obtained from an adult man with Graves' ophthalmopathy. V gene TRBV7-8 combines with J gene TRBJ2-5; D assignment may be TRBD1 or TRBD2 (5 bases each). Sequenced input: peripheral blood. The CDR3 here is CASSRDQSPETQYF. The CDR3, as DNA: TGTGCCAGCAGCCGGGACCAAAGCCCAGAGACCCAGTACTTC. The full variable domain, its missing parts supplied by reference TRBV7-8 and TRBJ2-5, is GAGVSQSPRYKVAKRGQDVALRCDPISGHVSLFWYQQALGQGPEFLTYFQNEAQLDKSGLPSDRFFAERPEGSVSTLKIQRTQQEDSAVYLCASSRDQSPETQYFGPGTRLLVL.